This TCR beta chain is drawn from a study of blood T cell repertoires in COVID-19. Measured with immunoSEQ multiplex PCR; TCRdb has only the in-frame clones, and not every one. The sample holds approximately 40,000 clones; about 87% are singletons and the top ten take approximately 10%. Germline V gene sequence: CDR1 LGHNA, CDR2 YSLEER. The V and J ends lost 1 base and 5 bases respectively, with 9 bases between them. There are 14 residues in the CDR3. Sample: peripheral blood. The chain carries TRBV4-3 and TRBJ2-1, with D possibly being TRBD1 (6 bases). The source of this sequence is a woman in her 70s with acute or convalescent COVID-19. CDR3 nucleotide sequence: TGCGCCAGCAGCCAAGCAGACAGGAACAATGAGCAGTTCTTC. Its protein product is CASSQADRNNEQFF.